The next 12 T cell receptor beta chains were all read from a single sample in a study of cytomegalovirus exposure and HLA in healthy donors. The PCR contained 60 Vbeta and 13 Jbeta primers. The table came from immunoSEQ multiplex PCR; TCRdb's copy has only in-frame clones and leaves some out. The sample holds around 150,000 clones, 82% seen once. Sequencing was done on a sample of PBMCs. These receptors were obtained from a man aged 50-59 years in good health and CMV-seropositive.

Written as DNA, the CDR3 is TGTGCCAGCTCACTACCACTAGAAGGGCGTGAGCAGTTCTTC. Amino acids: CASSLPLEGREQFF. The rearrangement joins TRBV18 to TRBJ2-1; tentatively, D is TRBD2 (5 bases). Trimming cost V 4 bases and J 9 bases, with 16 bases left between them. From germline, CDR1 is KGHSH and CDR2 LQKENI. This CDR3 is built from 14 residues.

The V and J genes are TRBV9 and TRBJ1-1, with 7 nucleotides matching TRBD1. Trimming took 5 bases from V and 1 from J; bases not matched to a gene: 8. CDR3 length: 15 amino acids. Germline V gene data show CDR1 as SGDLS and CDR2 as YYNGEE. The CDR3: CASSRQGSPNTEAFF. The CDR3 bases are TGTGCCAGCAGTAGACAGGGATCCCCGAACACTGAAGCTTTCTTT.

This clone was seen only once. The V gene is TRBV9, the J gene TRBJ1-1; possibly TRBD1 for D (6 bases). Germline CDR1 and CDR2: SGDLS and YYNGEE. V was clipped by 5 bases and J by 1 base, with 15 bases between them. This CDR3 has 15 amino acids. The CDR3 DNA is TGTGCCAGCAGTGACCGGACAGAGGAGAACACTGAAGCTTTCTTT. The encoded protein is CASSDRTEENTEAFF.

This clone was observed once. One end of the junction varies from germline; a read error may be responsible. This chain joins TRBV7-9 and TRBJ2-3; D is ambiguous. The germline V gene has CDR1 SEHNR and CDR2 FQNEAQ (reference sequence). The length of the CDR3 is 12 residues. Here the CDR3 DNA reads TGTTCCAGCAGTACCACAGATTATACGCAGTATTTT. It encodes CSSSTTDYTQYF.

The genes are TRBV30 and TRBJ1-1, with 9 positions matching TRBD1. Germline V gene lookup returns CDR1 GTSNPN and CDR2 SVGIG (reference sequence). The CDR3 consists of 13 residues. V lost 5 bases and J lost 8; bases outside the gene matches: 9. The CDR3 spells CAWAGQGFTEAFF. CDR3 sequence (DNA): TGTGCCTGGGCTGGACAGGGGTTTACCGAAGCTTTCTTT.

This chain joins TRBV4-2 and TRBJ1-1; D gene unclear. The ends were cut back, 4 bases at V and 5 bases at J, with 14 bases in the middle. The CDR3 sequence is 14 residues long. Germline lookup yields CDR1 LGHNA and CDR2 YNFKEQ. CDR3 loop: CASSRLREKTEAFF. The CDR3 DNA reads TGTGCCAGCAGCCGGCTAAGGGAGAAAACTGAAGCTTTCTTT.

J is TRBJ2-5 and V is TRBV6-1, with TRBD1 as a possible D gene (6 bases). From germline, CDR1 is MNHNS and CDR2 SASEGT. This CDR3 comprises 13 residues. V dropped 2 bases and J dropped 5 bases, with 9 bases sitting between them. Here the CDR3 reads CASSENRVETQYF. The DNA of the CDR3 is TGTGCCAGCAGTGAAAACAGGGTGGAGACCCAGTACTTC.

This clone was recorded only once. J is TRBJ2-3 and V is TRBV7-2; 9 bases are a match to TRBD1. V lost 2 bases to trimming and J lost 4 bases; unmatched junction nucleotides: 4. CDR1 SGHTA and CDR2 FQGNSA come from the germline V gene. CDR3 length: 15 residues. This CDR3 reads CASSLTRTGADTQYF. The CDR3 coding sequence is TGTGCCAGCAGCTTAACCAGGACAGGGGCAGATACGCAGTATTTT.

The gene calls are TRBV7-8 and TRBJ1-6, with D uncertain. CDR3 length equals 16 residues. With 5 bases removed from V and 0 bases from J, the gap between germline ends came to 11 bases. CDR1 and CDR2 from the germline V gene are SGHVS and FQNEAQ. CDR3 loop: CASSPSSGSYNSPLHF. The CDR3 nucleotides are TGTGCCAGCAGCCCTTCGTCAGGCTCCTATAATTCACCCCTCCACTTT.

The J gene is TRBJ2-3, the V gene TRBV5-4; D is unclear. This CDR3 comprises 14 residues. The ends were cut back, 2 bases at V and 0 bases at J, with 7 bases in the middle. CDR1 is SGHNT and CDR2 is YYREEE in the germline V gene (reference sequence). The DNA for the CDR3 is TGTGCCAGCAGCTTCGTCCCTAGCACAGATACGCAGTATTTT. Translating gives CASSFVPSTDTQYF.

The CDR3 DNA follows: TGTGCCAGCAGCCCCTTAGCGGGAGGGGACACAGATACGCAGTATTTT. Its translation is CASSPLAGGDTDTQYF. This chain links TRBV7-2 with TRBJ2-3; 11 positions match TRBD2. V dropped 5 bases and J dropped 2; count of bases not matched to a gene: 6. This CDR3 region has 16 residues. CDR1 is SGHTA and CDR2 is FQGNSA in the germline V gene.

This clone was seen a few times. The chain uses TRBV6-6 and TRBJ1-5, with 10 positions matching TRBD1. V lost 1 base to trimming and J lost 8 bases; unmatched junction nucleotides: 2. The length of the CDR3 is 14 residues. Germline-derived CDR1 and CDR2 are MNHNY and SVGAGI (reference sequence). The CDR3 loop reads CASSYWDRGKPQHF. CDR3 DNA sequence: TGTGCCAGCAGTTACTGGGACAGGGGTAAGCCCCAGCATTTT.